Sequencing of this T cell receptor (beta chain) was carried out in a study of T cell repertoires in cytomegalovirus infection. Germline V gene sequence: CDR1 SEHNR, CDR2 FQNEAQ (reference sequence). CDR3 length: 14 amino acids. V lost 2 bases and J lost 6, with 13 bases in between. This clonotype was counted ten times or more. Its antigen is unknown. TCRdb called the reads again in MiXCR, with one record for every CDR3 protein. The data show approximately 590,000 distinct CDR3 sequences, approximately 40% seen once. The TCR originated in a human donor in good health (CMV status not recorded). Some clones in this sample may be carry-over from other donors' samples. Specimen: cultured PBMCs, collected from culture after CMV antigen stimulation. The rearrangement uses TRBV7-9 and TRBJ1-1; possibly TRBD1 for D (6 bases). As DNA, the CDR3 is TGTGCCAGCAGCTTATTCTCAGGGGAGGCTGAAGCTTTCTTT. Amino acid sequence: CASSLFSGEAEAFF.